This T cell receptor (beta chain) appears in the sequencing data of a study of T cells in localized non-small cell lung cancer. The repertoire was sequenced with immunoSEQ multiplex PCR; TCRdb's copy has only in-frame clones and lacks some. The sample has around 79,000 clones, 80% seen once; the top ten hold less than 20%. The sequencing here drew on PBMCs, taken before any cancer treatment. The TCR was taken from a man aged 35 to 69 with stage II squamous cell lung carcinoma.

CDR3 residues: CASSEVANSPLHF. DNA of the CDR3: TGTGCCAGCAGTGAAGTAGCTAATTCACCCCTCCACTTT. The chain has TRBV2 and TRBJ1-6; D remains unclear. The germline V gene encodes CDR1 SNHLY and CDR2 FYNNEI. This CDR3 has 13 amino acids. The V end was cut by 1 base, the J end by 6 bases, with 4 bases between.